This T cell receptor beta chain was sequenced in a study of T cells after yellow fever vaccination. The overall study: SMART-Seq v4 Ultra Low Input served to prepare low-cell-number fractions. Study-wide findings and caveats: A minor fraction of clonotypes spanned both CD4 and CD8 compartments. Reappearing after the booster were most of the clones from primary vaccination (around 96% CD4, around 88% CD8).

This clonotype was observed a few times. Its antigen is unknown. The TCR cDNA carried a universal primer site and UMIs from 5'RACE template switching. A single record per CDR3 protein comes from TCRdb applying MiXCR to the 5' RACE reads. Of about 500,000 distinct CDR3 sequences in the sample, roughly a sixth are singletons; the top ten hold around a sixth. The germline CDR1 and CDR2 sequences are SGHTA and FQGNSA. Deletions cut 3 bases from V and 2 bases from J, with 10 bases between. The length of the CDR3 is 14 residues. The clonotype was recovered from a man aged 18-30 years who received the YFV17D yellow fever vaccine. The source material was PBMCs, sampled more than 4 days after the first yellow fever vaccination. The V gene is TRBV7-2, the J gene TRBJ2-5; D is ambiguous. As DNA, the CDR3 is TGTGCCAGCAGCTTGGCCGTGTCGCAAGAGACCCAGTACTTC. Its protein product is CASSLAVSQETQYF.